The source of this T cell receptor beta chain is a study of cytomegalovirus exposure and HLA in healthy donors. Study information: HLA-typed donors were the source of about 85 million unique TCRs held in an early data release. Researchers found that more than 70% of about 400 genotyped donors fell within the Caucasian-associated ancestry cluster. Study-level findings and limits: As was reported, the HLA-A and HLA-B alleles of most subjects were accurately predicted from TCR beta sequences. Later findings reportedly placed an Asian-associated ancestry cluster below the approximately 670-donor mean for N-insertions.

The PCR was carried out with 60 Vbeta primers and 13 Jbeta primers. Libraries were prepared by immunoSEQ multiplex PCR; TCRdb keeps only in-frame clonotypes and omits some of them. The sample yields some 180,000 clones, 75% to 80% seen once. J was trimmed by 5 bases and V by 6 bases; bases with no gene match: 9. The CDR3 has 14 residues. Germline V gene data show CDR1 as SGHRS and CDR2 as YFSETQ. For this clone: The antigen remains unidentified.

The TCR originated in a female donor in good health and CMV-seronegative. The V gene is TRBV5-1, the J gene TRBJ1-1; 8 bases align to TRBD1. Input material: PBMCs. CDR3 residues: CASTNRGIGTEAFF. The CDR3 bases are TGCGCCAGCACAAACAGGGGGATAGGAACTGAAGCTTTCTTT.